The 5 T cell receptor beta chains below were found in one sample sequenced in a study of blood T cell repertoires in COVID-19. Profiling relied on immunoSEQ multiplex PCR, and the TCRdb table lists in-frame clones only, not all of them. The top ten clones hold more than 9% of a sample with some 200,000 clones, roughly 84% of them seen once. Sequencing used peripheral blood. All receptors come from a man between 45 and 60 years old with active or convalescent COVID-19.

This chain connects TRBV4-1 to TRBJ1-1, with 7 bases fitting TRBD1. Germline lookup yields CDR1 MGHRA and CDR2 YSYEKL. J was trimmed by 6 bases and V by 8 bases; bases with no gene match: 12. The CDR3 totals 14 residues. In DNA, the CDR3 is TGCGCCAGCCGGCAGGGGGAGAGGACGGCTGAAGCTTTCTTT. Translation: CASRQGERTAEAFF.

The V gene is TRBV19, the J gene TRBJ1-1; 9 nucleotides agree with TRBD1. The V and J ends lost 3 bases and 4 bases, in that order; junction bases with no gene match: 6. Germline CDR1 reads LNHDA; CDR2 reads SQIVND (reference sequence). The length of the CDR3 is 15 residues. CDR3 DNA sequence: TGTGCCAGTAGTATCACTGGGGACAGGGTCACTGAAGCTTTCTTT. Amino acid sequence: CASSITGDRVTEAFF. Using reference TRBV19 and TRBJ1-1 for the parts outside the CDR3, the full variable domain is DGGITQSPKYLFRKEGQNVTLSCEQNLNHDAMYWYRQDPGQGLRLIYYSQIVNDFQKGDIAEGYSVSREKKESFPLTVTSAQKNPTAFYLCASSITGDRVTEAFFGQGTRLTVV.

The V gene is TRBV13, the J gene TRBJ2-1, with 12 bases lining up with TRBD2. The J segment lost 9 bases and the V segment lost 2 bases, leaving 11 bases of the junction unmatched. CDR3 length: 17 amino acids. The germline CDR1 and CDR2 sequences are PRHDT and FYEKMQ (reference sequence). The CDR3 reads CASSLWASGRAYVEQFF. The CDR3 DNA follows: TGTGCCAGCAGCTTATGGGCTAGCGGGAGGGCTTATGTTGAGCAGTTCTTC.

The chain links TRBV5-1 to TRBJ2-7; 7 bases match TRBD1. Germline V gene lookup returns CDR1 SGHRS and CDR2 YFSETQ. The V gene end was trimmed by 0 bases and the J gene end by 0 bases; junction bases not matched to a gene: 3. The CDR3 runs 15 residues. The CDR3 region has the DNA TGCGCCAGCAGCTTGGGTTCAGGGGGCTCCTACGAGCAGTACTTC. Encoded protein: CASSLGSGGSYEQYF.

The chain links TRBV5-1 to TRBJ1-1; 9 nucleotides align to TRBD1. V lost 0 bases to trimming and J lost 5 bases; unmatched junction nucleotides: 8. Germline V gives CDR1 SGHRS, CDR2 YFSETQ. There are 16 residues in the CDR3. CDR3 in amino acids: CASSLAQQGAWTEAFF. For the CDR3, the DNA is TGCGCCAGCAGCTTGGCACAACAGGGGGCTTGGACTGAAGCTTTCTTT.